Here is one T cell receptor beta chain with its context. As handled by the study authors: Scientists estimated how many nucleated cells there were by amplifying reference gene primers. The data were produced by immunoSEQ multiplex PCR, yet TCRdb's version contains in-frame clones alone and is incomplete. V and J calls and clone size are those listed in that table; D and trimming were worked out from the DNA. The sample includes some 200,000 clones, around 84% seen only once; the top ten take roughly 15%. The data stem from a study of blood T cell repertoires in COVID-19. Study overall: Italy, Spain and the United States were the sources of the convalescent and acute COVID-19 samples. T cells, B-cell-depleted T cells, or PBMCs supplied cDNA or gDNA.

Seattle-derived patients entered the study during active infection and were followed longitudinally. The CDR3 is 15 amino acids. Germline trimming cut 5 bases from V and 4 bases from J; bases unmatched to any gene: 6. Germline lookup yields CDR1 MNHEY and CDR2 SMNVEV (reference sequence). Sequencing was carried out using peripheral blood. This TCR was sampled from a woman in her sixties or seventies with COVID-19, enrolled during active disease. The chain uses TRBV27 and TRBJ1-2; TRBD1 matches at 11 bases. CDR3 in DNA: TGTGCCAGCAGTGTTACCGGGACAGGGGGCTATGGCTACACCTTC. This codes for CASSVTGTGGYGYTF.